These 30 T cell receptor beta chains were all obtained from the same sample, sequenced in a study of cytomegalovirus exposure and HLA in healthy donors (dated by TCRdb to the late 2010s). The protocol used for the library was the immunoSEQ multiplex PCR assay. For the multiplex PCR, a mixture combining 60 forward primers for TCR Vbeta segments and 13 reverse primers for TCR Jbeta segments was used. Drawn from immuneACCESS, this table holds only the in-frame rearrangements with V and J called that TCRdb kept. Clones are partly lost; checked studies trace under half to an unresolved V gene and leave the rest unexplained. Present in this sample are approximately 170,000 clones, 75% to 80% of which were seen just once. About 2.6% of the sample rests with the top ten. Source material: PBMCs. The receptors derive from a woman in her forties in good health and CMV-seropositive.

The chain uses TRBV2 and TRBJ2-3, with D tentatively TRBD2 (6 bases). Germline lookup yields CDR1 SNHLY and CDR2 FYNNEI. V shed 7 bases and J shed 6 bases, with 17 bases lying between them. The CDR3 is 14 amino acids. The CDR3 sequence: CASTGTPARDTQYF. The CDR3 DNA sequence: TGTGCCAGCACCGGGACTCCCGCTCGGGATACGCAGTATTTT.

The chain combines TRBV30 with TRBJ2-6, with D possibly being TRBD1 (6 bases). Germline V gene data show CDR1 as GTSNPN and CDR2 as SVGIG (reference sequence). V was trimmed by 0 bases and J by 0 bases, leaving 18 bases between them. This CDR3 is 19 amino acids long. The CDR3 region is CAWSVSLTGFSSGANVLTF. The CDR3 DNA sequence: TGTGCCTGGAGTGTATCTTTGACAGGTTTCAGCTCTGGGGCCAACGTCCTGACTTTC.

This clone was found once. The chain recombines TRBV29-1 with TRBJ2-5; 11 bases line up with TRBD2. Germline lookup yields CDR1 SQVTM and CDR2 ANQGSEA. The CDR3 consists of 15 residues. V lost 4 bases, J lost 4 bases, and 8 bases stayed unmatched. This chain's CDR3 is CSVVVLAGGGETQYF. CDR3 bases: TGCAGCGTTGTTGTCCTAGCGGGGGGTGGAGAGACCCAGTACTTC.

This chain uses TRBV11-3 with TRBJ2-2, with TRBD2 matching over 8 bases. Trimming at V came to 0 bases and at J to 4 bases, leaving 7 bases not matched to a gene. Germline loops: CDR1 SGHNT, CDR2 YENEEA. This CDR3 is built from 17 residues. DNA of the CDR3: TGTGCCAGCAGCTTAGATATGAGTCTAGCGGGCACCGGGGAGCTGTTTTTT. Its translation is CASSLDMSLAGTGELFF.

V and J are TRBV5-1 and TRBJ2-1; the match to TRBD1 covers 12 bases. The CDR3 is 15 residues long. With V trimmed by 2 bases and J by 8 bases, 5 bases remained unmatched. Germline values: CDR1 SGHRS, CDR2 YFSETQ. CDR3 sequence (DNA): TGCGCCAGCAGCTTAGGGACAGGGGGCAGGTATGAGCAGTTCTTC. It is translated as CASSLGTGGRYEQFF.

The V gene is TRBV7-2, the J gene TRBJ2-5; D might be TRBD1 (5 bases). V was cut by 2 bases and J by 5 bases, with 15 bases left in between. The CDR3 is made up of 15 amino acids. Germline V gene lookup returns CDR1 SGHTA and CDR2 FQGNSA. CDR3 nucleotide sequence: TGTGCCAGCAGCTTAAATCCAGGGAAATGGGAGACCCAGTACTTC. Translating it yields CASSLNPGKWETQYF. Full variable domain (missing parts from reference TRBV7-2 and TRBJ2-5): GAGVSQSPSNKVTEKGKDVELRCDPISGHTALYWYRQSLGQGLEFLIYFQGNSAPDKSGLPSDRFSAERTGGSVSTLTIQRTQQEDSAVYLCASSLNPGKWETQYFGPGTRLLVL.

The chain combines TRBV28 with TRBJ1-5, with 8 bases matching TRBD1. The CDR3 runs to 15 residues. Trimming removed 6 bases from V and 6 bases from J; junction bases left unmatched: 10. Germline-derived CDR1 and CDR2 are MDHEN and SYDVKM. The CDR3 sequence: CASRRARGQGQPQHF. The CDR3 bases are TGTGCCAGCAGACGCGCCAGGGGGCAAGGTCAGCCCCAGCATTTT.

The chain joins TRBV5-1 to TRBJ2-1; D call uncertain. V was trimmed by 3 bases and J by 0 bases, leaving 10 bases between them. This CDR3 is 15 amino acids long. In germline, CDR1 is SGHRS, CDR2 YFSETQ. The CDR3 nucleotides are TGCGCCAGCAGCTCCGACACCACCTCCTACAATGAGCAGTTCTTC. Translation gives CASSSDTTSYNEQFF.

The DNA for the CDR3 is TGTGCCAGCAGTAGATCGGGGGGGCTAGTTGCTTTCTTT. Its translation is CASSRSGGLVAFF. The chain couples TRBV27 to TRBJ1-1, with a weak D call TRBD1 (6 bases). The length of the CDR3 is 13 residues. Trimming took off 5 bases at V and 11 bases at J, with 18 bases between the two ends. CDR1 is MNHEY and CDR2 is SMNVEV in the germline V gene (reference sequence).

This clone was observed a few times. The gene calls are TRBV6-5 and TRBJ2-1, with 7 bases matching TRBD2. Trimming took 0 bases from V and 6 from J; bases not matched to a gene: 8. Looked up from germline, CDR1 is MNHEY and CDR2 is SVGAGI. The CDR3 consists of 16 residues. The CDR3 is CASSYSKASGTNEQFF. As DNA, the CDR3 is TGTGCCAGCAGTTACTCGAAGGCTAGCGGTACCAATGAGCAGTTCTTC.

The chain links TRBV18 to TRBJ1-5, with TRBD1 matching over 8 bases. Trimming at V came to 5 bases and at J to 3 bases, leaving 6 bases not matched to a gene. Germline assignment: CDR1 KGHSH and CDR2 LQKENI. The CDR3 consists of 15 residues. CDR3 sequence reads: CASSGQGSLNQPQHF. The CDR3 nucleotides are TGTGCCAGCTCAGGACAGGGTTCCCTCAATCAGCCCCAGCATTTT.

The rearrangement links TRBV7-9 to TRBJ2-3; TRBD2 aligns across 14 bases. V lost 5 bases, J lost 4 bases, and 2 bases stayed unmatched. Germline V gene data show CDR1 as SEHNR and CDR2 as FQNEAQ (reference sequence). There are 15 residues in the CDR3. The CDR3 nucleotides read TGTGCCAGCAGCCCGGGACTAGCGGGAGCAGATACGCAGTATTTT. It translates to CASSPGLAGADTQYF. Based on the CDR3 plus reference TRBV7-9 and TRBJ2-3, the full variable domain is DTGVSQNPRHKITKRGQNVTFRCDPISEHNRLYWYRQTLGQGPEFLTYFQNEAQLEKSRLLSDRFSAERPKGSFSTLEIQRTEQGDSAMYLCASSPGLAGADTQYFGPGTRLTVL.

V usage is TRBV29-1 and J usage is TRBJ1-1; D gene ambiguous. CDR3 length: 13 amino acids. Germline V CDR1 and CDR2: SQVTM, ANQGSEA. V dropped 1 base and J dropped 5 bases, with 11 bases sitting between them. The CDR3 DNA reads TGCAGCGTTGAAGGAGGGCCTGGGACTGAAGCTTTCTTT. Protein product: CSVEGGPGTEAFF.

J is TRBJ1-2 and V is TRBV6-5, with 10 bases fitting TRBD1. CDR1 is MNHEY, CDR2 SVGAGI, per germline. This CDR3 contains 15 residues. V gave up 6 bases and J gave up 0 bases; unmatched junction bases: 4. The CDR3 nucleotides read TGTGCCAGCAGGGCTGGACAGGGGGCTAACTATGGCTACACCTTC. This gives the protein CASRAGQGANYGYTF.

This sequence joins TRBV6-6 and TRBJ2-1; perhaps TRBD1 as D (6 bases). CDR1 and CDR2 from the germline V gene are MNHNY and SVGAGI (reference sequence). Trimming took 7 bases from V and 9 from J, leaving 19 bases between them. The CDR3 is 14 residues long. The CDR3 sequence is CASNYDTGSGEQFF. CDR3 coding DNA: TGTGCCAGCAACTACGACACAGGGTCGGGTGAGCAGTTCTTC.

To note about this clone: Other DNA sequences within the sample encode an identical CDR3. This sequence joins TRBV7-2 and TRBJ1-1, with D possibly being TRBD1 (5 bases). Looked up from germline, CDR1 is SGHTA and CDR2 is FQGNSA. The CDR3 is made up of 13 amino acids. V was trimmed by 5 bases and J by 1 base, leaving 8 bases between them. CDR3 DNA: TGTGCCAGCAGCCTAGGACAGAACACTGAAGCTTTCTTT. Translating gives CASSLGQNTEAFF.

Only one count was recorded for this clone. The rearrangement uses TRBV14 and TRBJ1-2; TRBD1 matches 9 bases. Trimming cost V 3 bases and J 4 bases; bases outside gene matches: 6. Per germline, CDR1 SGHDN and CDR2 FVKESK. The CDR3 is made up of 15 amino acids. The CDR3 DNA is TGTGCCAGCAGCCAGGCCGGGACAGGGTTCTATGGCTACACCTTC. Protein: CASSQAGTGFYGYTF. The variable domain in full, completed from reference TRBV14 and TRBJ1-2, reads EAGVTQFPSHSVIEKGQTVTLRCDPISGHDNLYWYRRVMGKEIKFLLHFVKESKQDESGMPNNRFLAERTGGTYSTLKVQPAELEDSGVYFCASSQAGTGFYGYTFGSGTRLTVV.

This clone was seen only once. The V and J genes are TRBV6-4 and TRBJ2-7, with 10 bases lining up with TRBD2. V trimming: 1 base; J trimming: 0 bases; junction bases outside the gene matches: 9. The CDR3 runs to 18 residues. Germline CDR1 is MRHNA and CDR2 is SNTAGT. The CDR3 reads CASSDFHPLAGSSYEQYF. In DNA form, the CDR3 reads TGTGCCAGCAGTGACTTCCACCCACTAGCGGGGAGCTCCTACGAGCAGTACTTC.

The rearrangement links TRBV7-9 to TRBJ2-5; 8 nucleotides agree with TRBD2. Germline V gene data show CDR1 as SEHNR and CDR2 as FQNEAQ (reference sequence). V trimming: 5 bases; J trimming: 4 bases; junction bases outside the gene matches: 6. The length of the CDR3 is 14 residues. Here the CDR3 DNA reads TGTGCCAGCAGCCTACCTCGGGGGGGAGAGACCCAGTACTTC. Its translation is CASSLPRGGETQYF.

V gene TRBV5-4 combines with J gene TRBJ1-1; D is perhaps TRBD1 (6 bases). Germline values: CDR1 SGHNT, CDR2 YYREEE (reference sequence). V lost 1 base and J lost 3, with 10 bases in between. The CDR3 sequence is 14 residues long. DNA for the CDR3: TGTGCCAGCAGCTTGAAGAACAGGGACACTGAAGCTTTCTTT. Translation: CASSLKNRDTEAFF.

The chain is built from TRBV7-2 and TRBJ2-3, with TRBD2 identical over 15 bases. From germline, CDR1 is SGHTA and CDR2 FQGNSA. Germline trimming cut 4 bases from V and 6 bases from J; bases unmatched to any gene: 5. This CDR3 is built from 16 residues. The CDR3 region is CASSSRTSGRADTQYF. DNA for the CDR3: TGTGCCAGCAGCTCCAGGACTAGCGGGAGGGCCGATACGCAGTATTTT.

The chain carries TRBV6-6 and TRBJ1-5; perhaps TRBD1 as D (5 bases). The V end lost 6 bases, the J end lost 2 bases, and 14 bases lay between the germline ends. CDR3 length: 15 amino acids. Per the germline V gene, CDR1 is MNHNY and CDR2 is SVGAGI (reference sequence). CDR3 protein: CASSYHGAGNQPQHF. The CDR3 DNA follows: TGTGCCAGCAGCTACCATGGGGCAGGCAATCAGCCCCAGCATTTT.

The chain links TRBV14 to TRBJ1-1; the D is unclear. The CDR3 has 14 residues. Germline lookup yields CDR1 SGHDN and CDR2 FVKESK. The V and J ends lost 5 bases and 1 base respectively, with 11 bases between them. The CDR3 reads CASSLFVPNTEAFF. The CDR3 bases are TGTGCCAGCAGCTTGTTCGTCCCGAACACTGAAGCTTTCTTT. Full variable domain (rest looked up from reference TRBV14 and TRBJ1-1): EAGVTQFPSHSVIEKGQTVTLRCDPISGHDNLYWYRRVMGKEIKFLLHFVKESKQDESGMPNNRFLAERTGGTYSTLKVQPAELEDSGVYFCASSLFVPNTEAFFGQGTRLTVV.

The V gene is TRBV4-3, the J gene TRBJ2-5, with D possibly matching TRBD2 (6 bases). The ends were cut back, 1 base at V and 11 bases at J, with 14 bases in the middle. The CDR3 runs to 13 residues. Germline V gene lookup returns CDR1 LGHNA and CDR2 YSLEER. The CDR3 reads CASSQVEGREQYF. DNA for the CDR3: TGCGCCAGCAGCCAAGTGGAGGGCAGGGAGCAGTACTTC.

The genes are TRBV29-1 and TRBJ2-4; D is uncertain. V gave up 1 base and J gave up 4 bases, with 5 bases separating them. The V gene's germline CDR1 is SQVTM and CDR2 ANQGSEA. The CDR3 contains 12 residues. The CDR3 sequence is CSVEAQKNIQYF. The CDR3 bases are TGCAGCGTTGAAGCACAGAAAAACATTCAGTACTTC.

The chain joins TRBV7-2 to TRBJ2-7; 9 bases fit TRBD1. The CDR3 is 16 amino acids. With 2 bases clipped from V and 5 bases from J, the junction kept 10 bases outside the gene matches. In germline, CDR1 is SGHTA, CDR2 FQGNSA. The CDR3 spells CASSLTGTGSRDEQYF. CDR3 nucleotide sequence: TGTGCCAGCAGCTTAACCGGGACAGGGTCGCGTGACGAGCAGTACTTC.

This clone was seen just once. The genes are TRBV21-1 and TRBJ1-5. TRBV21-1 is flagged as a pseudogene. There are 10 residues in the CDR3. The CDR3 region has the DNA TGTGCCAGCACCTTTTGGCCCCAGCATTTT. It specifies CASTFWPQHF.

The chain recombines TRBV9 with TRBJ1-1, with D uncertain. The CDR3 is made up of 13 amino acids. Germline assignment: CDR1 SGDLS and CDR2 YYNGEE. V was shortened by 3 bases and J by 4 bases, with 10 bases between the two germline ends. The CDR3 reads CASSAYTGTEAFF. CDR3 coding DNA: TGTGCCAGCAGCGCCTACACGGGCACTGAAGCTTTCTTT.

The chain carries TRBV6-5 and TRBJ1-3; the match to TRBD1 covers 7 bases. Germline-derived CDR1 and CDR2 are MNHEY and SVGAGI. Unmatched junction bases numbered 1, after V lost 5 bases and J lost 6 bases. This CDR3 comprises 12 residues. The chain's CDR3 is CASSDRVNTIYF. CDR3 DNA sequence: TGTGCCAGCAGTGACAGGGTAAACACCATATATTTT.

The chain carries TRBV7-9 and TRBJ2-7, with 13 bases that match TRBD2. The CDR3 has 18 amino acids. Trimming removed 1 base from V and 1 base from J; junction bases left unmatched: 7. Germline V gene sequence: CDR1 SEHNR, CDR2 FQNEAQ (reference sequence). CDR3 loop: CASSLGMGLAGTSYEQYF. The CDR3, as DNA: TGTGCCAGCAGCTTAGGGATGGGACTAGCGGGGACTTCCTACGAGCAGTACTTC. The full variable domain, in which reference TRBV7-9 and TRBJ2-7 provide the parts outside the CDR3, is DTGVSQNPRHKITKRGQNVTFRCDPISEHNRLYWYRQTLGQGPEFLTYFQNEAQLEKSRLLSDRFSAERPKGSFSTLEIQRTEQGDSAMYLCASSLGMGLAGTSYEQYFGPGTRLTVT.